Shown below are 15 T cell receptor beta chains from a single sample sequenced in a study of shared clonotypes between healthy human individuals. Data came from immunoSEQ multiplex PCR; TCRdb stores just in-frame clones and leaves some out. The sample yields about 360,000 clones, about 70% seen once. The sequenced sample was memory CD4+ T cells sorted from blood. Subset: CD45RA-negative fraction. These receptors originate from a man aged 30 to 45 in good health.

The chain carries TRBV10-2 and TRBJ1-3; 9 bases fit TRBD1. Germline V CDR1 and CDR2: WSHSY, SAAADI. V was pared by 5 bases and J by 0 bases, with 11 bases of the junction left unmatched. CDR3 length: 18 residues. CDR3 region: CASSPGQGGSSSGNTIYF. The DNA for the CDR3 is TGCGCCAGCAGTCCGGGACAGGGAGGTTCCAGCTCTGGAAACACCATATATTTT.

This clone was recorded a few times. This chain uses TRBV5-4 with TRBJ1-1; TRBD1 might be the D (5 bases). Germline CDR1 SGHNT, CDR2 YYREEE (reference sequence). The CDR3 totals 15 residues. V was shortened by 0 bases and J by 4 bases, with 13 bases between the two germline ends. The CDR3 DNA reads as TGTGCCAGCAGCTTGGGTTTGCGGGGGGTCACTGAAGCTTTCTTT. It encodes CASSLGLRGVTEAFF.

This chain joins TRBV6-1 and TRBJ2-1, with 8 bases matching TRBD1. The germline V gene encodes CDR1 MNHNS and CDR2 SASEGT. The CDR3 spans 13 residues. V was clipped by 4 bases and J by 12 bases; unmatched bases: 8. DNA of the CDR3: TGTGCCAGCAGTGCCCAGGGGGCTGGGGGGCAGTTCTTC. Encoded protein: CASSAQGAGGQFF.

The sample holds one count of this clone. V usage is TRBV7-8 and J usage is TRBJ1-4, with 7 bases fitting TRBD1. Germline CDR1 is SGHVS and CDR2 is FQNEAQ. Trimming cost V 8 bases and J 2 bases; bases outside gene matches: 8. This CDR3 has 15 amino acids. CDR3 nucleotide sequence: TGTGCCAGCGGATACAGGGGACAGACTAATGAAAAACTGTTTTTT. This translates into CASGYRGQTNEKLFF. Full variable domain (remainder filled in from reference TRBV7-8 and TRBJ1-4): GAGVSQSPRYKVAKRGQDVALRCDPISGHVSLFWYQQALGQGPEFLTYFQNEAQLDKSGLPSDRFFAERPEGSVSTLKIQRTQQEDSAVYLCASGYRGQTNEKLFFGSGTQLSVL.

This sequence joins TRBV4-1 and TRBJ2-6; no clear D. CDR1 is MGHRA and CDR2 is YSYEKL in the germline V gene. V lost 0 bases and J lost 4, with 7 bases in between. The length of the CDR3 is 15 residues. CDR3 coding DNA: TGCGCCAGCAGCCAAGATTTGGGGGGGGCCAACGTCCTGACTTTC. The encoded protein is CASSQDLGGANVLTF.

The table lists this clone with a count of one. This chain connects TRBV6-6 to TRBJ2-5, with unresolved D. This CDR3 contains 15 residues. Trimming removed 6 bases from V and 2 bases from J, with 16 bases in between. CDR1 is MNHNY and CDR2 is SVGAGI in the germline V gene (reference sequence). In DNA, the CDR3 is TGTGCCAGCAGGAACCCCAATCTTAAGCAAGAGACCCAGTACTTC. Its translation: CASRNPNLKQETQYF.

This clone was observed a single time. The chain combines TRBV2 with TRBJ1-5; a possible D gene is TRBD1 (5 bases). CDR1 SNHLY and CDR2 FYNNEI come from the germline V gene. The CDR3 has 15 residues. V shed 2 bases and J shed 2 bases, with 10 bases lying between them. The CDR3 nucleotides are TGTGCCAGCAGTGAAATTGGGGGTGGCAATCAGCCCCAGCATTTT. Translated, it gives CASSEIGGGNQPQHF. Full variable domain (remainder filled in from reference TRBV2 and TRBJ1-5): EPEVTQTPSHQVTQMGQEVILRCVPISNHLYFYWYRQILGQKVEFLVSFYNNEISEKSEIFDDQFSVERPDGSNFTLKIRSTKLEDSAMYFCASSEIGGGNQPQHFGDGTRLSIL.

The chain carries TRBV28 and TRBJ1-4; 7 positions agree with TRBD1. This CDR3 region has 16 residues. CDR1 is MDHEN, CDR2 SYDVKM, per germline. Trimming took 6 bases from V and 4 from J; bases not matched to a gene: 11. This CDR3 is CASRDRNRVGNEKLFF. In nucleotides, the CDR3 is TGTGCCAGCAGGGACAGGAACAGGGTGGGTAATGAAAAACTGTTTTTT.

This clone appeared a few times. The V and J genes are TRBV5-4 and TRBJ1-4, with 7 bases matching TRBD1. The CDR3 is made up of 20 amino acids. From germline, CDR1 is SGHNT and CDR2 YYREEE (reference sequence). V lost 5 bases and J lost 0; bases outside the gene matches: 19. The CDR3: CASSIGGALARGPTNEKLFF. The CDR3 nucleotides read TGTGCCAGCAGTATAGGGGGCGCGTTGGCCCGGGGCCCAACTAATGAAAAACTGTTTTTT.

The rearrangement uses TRBV7-6 and TRBJ2-7, with D perhaps TRBD2 (6 bases). V lost 1 base and J lost 0, with 10 bases in between. In germline, CDR1 is SGHVS, CDR2 FNYEAQ. The CDR3 spans 15 residues. The CDR3 protein is CASSLEDGGSYEQYF. The CDR3 DNA reads TGTGCCAGCAGCTTAGAAGACGGGGGCTCCTACGAGCAGTACTTC.

The gene calls are TRBV29-1 and TRBJ2-5, with D uncertain. The CDR3 totals 9 residues. Trimming shortened V by 3 bases and J by 13 bases, and 9 bases separated the two germline ends. Per the germline V gene, CDR1 is SQVTM and CDR2 is ANQGSEA. CDR3 in amino acids: CSVDIGPYF. In DNA, the CDR3 is TGCAGCGTTGATATAGGGCCGTACTTC.

The V gene is TRBV5-5, the J gene TRBJ1-3, with D perhaps TRBD1 (5 bases). This CDR3 comprises 16 residues. Germline V gene sequence: CDR1 SGHKS, CDR2 YYEKEE (reference sequence). Trimming took 4 bases from V and 2 from J, leaving 16 bases between them. CDR3 sequence (DNA): TGTGCCAGCAGCCTGACTCATTGGGGACCTGGAAACACCATATATTTT. Protein: CASSLTHWGPGNTIYF.

This chain joins TRBV5-1 and TRBJ1-5, with 9 bases matching TRBD1. J lost 7 bases, V lost 4 bases, and 15 bases had no gene match. Germline V lookup: CDR1 SGHRS, CDR2 YFSETQ. CDR3 length: 17 residues. CDR3 nucleotides: TGCGCCAGCAGCGCAGGGGACAGGGATACCCCCAACCAGCCCCAGCATTTT. Translating gives CASSAGDRDTPNQPQHF.

This CDR3 is CASSLSGVYNEKLFF. DNA for the CDR3: TGTGCCAGCAGTTTATCGGGGGTCTATAATGAAAAACTGTTTTTT. The chain uses TRBV27 and TRBJ1-4, with D tentatively TRBD1 (5 bases). Germline CDR1 and CDR2: MNHEY and SMNVEV (reference sequence). V lost 0 bases and J 4 bases, leaving 9 bases between the germline ends. CDR3 length equals 15 residues. Full variable domain (rest looked up from reference TRBV27 and TRBJ1-4): EAQVTQNPRYLITVTGKKLTVTCSQNMNHEYMSWYRQDPGLGLRQIYYSMNVEVTDKGDVPEGYKVSRKEKRNFPLILESPSPNQTSLYFCASSLSGVYNEKLFFGSGTQLSVL.

The chain has TRBV7-6 and TRBJ1-1; D is possibly TRBD1 (6 bases). The CDR3 length is 13 residues. Germline V gene sequence: CDR1 SGHVS, CDR2 FNYEAQ. V lost 5 bases and J 5 bases, leaving 12 bases between the germline ends. CDR3: CASSRGQGTEAFF. The CDR3, as DNA: TGTGCCAGCAGCCGGGGGCAGGGAACTGAAGCTTTCTTT.